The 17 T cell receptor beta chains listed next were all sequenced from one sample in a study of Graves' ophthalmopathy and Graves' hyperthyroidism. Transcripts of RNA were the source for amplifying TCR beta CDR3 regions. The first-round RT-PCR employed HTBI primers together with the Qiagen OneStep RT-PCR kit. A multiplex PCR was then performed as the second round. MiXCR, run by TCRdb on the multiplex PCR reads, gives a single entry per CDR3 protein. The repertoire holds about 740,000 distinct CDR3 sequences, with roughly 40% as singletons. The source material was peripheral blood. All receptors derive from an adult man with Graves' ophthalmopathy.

CDR3 nucleotide sequence: TGTGCCATCAGTGAGTCTGCACAGGCCTACGAGCAGTACTTC. Protein product: CAISESAQAYEQYF. The chain recombines TRBV10-3 with TRBJ2-7; possible D gene TRBD1, 5 bases. The V end was cut by 0 bases, the J end by 2 bases, with 8 bases between. The CDR3 consists of 14 residues. Germline V CDR1 and CDR2: ENHRY, SYGVKD.

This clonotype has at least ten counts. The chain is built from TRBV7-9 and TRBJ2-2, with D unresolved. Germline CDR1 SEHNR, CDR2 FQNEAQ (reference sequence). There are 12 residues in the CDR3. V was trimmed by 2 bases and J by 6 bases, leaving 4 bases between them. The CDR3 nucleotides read TGTGCCAGCAGCTTAAATTCCGGGGAGCTGTTTTTT. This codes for CASSLNSGELFF.

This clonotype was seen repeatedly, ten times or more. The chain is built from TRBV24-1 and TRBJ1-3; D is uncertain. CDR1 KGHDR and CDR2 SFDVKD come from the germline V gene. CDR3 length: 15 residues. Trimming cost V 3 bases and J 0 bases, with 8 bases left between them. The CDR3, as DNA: TGTGCCACCAGTGATAGTCGGTTCTCTGGAAACACCATATATTTT. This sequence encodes CATSDSRFSGNTIYF.

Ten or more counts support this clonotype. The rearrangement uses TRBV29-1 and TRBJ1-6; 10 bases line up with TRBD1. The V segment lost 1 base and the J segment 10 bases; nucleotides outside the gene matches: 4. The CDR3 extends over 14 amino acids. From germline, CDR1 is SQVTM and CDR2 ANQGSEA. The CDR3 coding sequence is TGCAGCGTTGAAGGGGACAGGGGAGGATCACCCCTCCACTTT. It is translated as CSVEGDRGGSPLHF.

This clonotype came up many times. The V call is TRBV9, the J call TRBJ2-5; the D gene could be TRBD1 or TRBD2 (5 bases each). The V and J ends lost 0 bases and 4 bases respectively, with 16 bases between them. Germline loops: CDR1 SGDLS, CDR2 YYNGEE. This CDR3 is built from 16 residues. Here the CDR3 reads CASSVGGSGRIETQYF. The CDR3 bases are TGTGCCAGCAGCGTAGGGGGGTCGGGACGGATAGAGACCCAGTACTTC. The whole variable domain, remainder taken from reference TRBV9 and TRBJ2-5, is DSGVTQTPKHLITATGQRVTLRCSPRSGDLSVYWYQQSLDQGLQFLIQYYNGEERAKGNILERFSAQQFPDLHSELNLSSLELGDSALYFCASSVGGSGRIETQYFGPGTRLLVL.

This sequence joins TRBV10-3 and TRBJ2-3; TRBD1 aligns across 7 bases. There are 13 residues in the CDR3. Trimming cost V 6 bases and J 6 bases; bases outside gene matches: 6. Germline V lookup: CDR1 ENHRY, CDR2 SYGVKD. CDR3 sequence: CAIRDRASDTQYF. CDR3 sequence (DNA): TGTGCCATCAGAGACAGGGCCTCGGATACGCAGTATTTT.

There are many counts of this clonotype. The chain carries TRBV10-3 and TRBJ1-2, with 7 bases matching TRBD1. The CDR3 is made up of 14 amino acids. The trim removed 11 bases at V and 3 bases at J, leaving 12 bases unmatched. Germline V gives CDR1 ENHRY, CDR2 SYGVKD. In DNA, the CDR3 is TGTGCCGCGGGCGGGGGGACAGCTTACTATGGCTACACCTTC. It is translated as CAAGGGTAYYGYTF.

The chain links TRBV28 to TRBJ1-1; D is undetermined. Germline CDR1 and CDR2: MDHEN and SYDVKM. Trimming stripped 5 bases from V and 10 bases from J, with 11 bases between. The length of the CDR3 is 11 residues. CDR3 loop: CASSGTRIAFF. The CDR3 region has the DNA TGTGCCAGCAGTGGCACCCGGATAGCTTTCTTT.

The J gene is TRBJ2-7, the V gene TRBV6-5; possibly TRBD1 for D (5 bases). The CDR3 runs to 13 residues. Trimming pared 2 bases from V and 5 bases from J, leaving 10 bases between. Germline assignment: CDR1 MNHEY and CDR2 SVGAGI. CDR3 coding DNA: TGTGCCAGCAGTTACGGGGAAGGGGACGAGCAGTACTTC. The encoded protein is CASSYGEGDEQYF.

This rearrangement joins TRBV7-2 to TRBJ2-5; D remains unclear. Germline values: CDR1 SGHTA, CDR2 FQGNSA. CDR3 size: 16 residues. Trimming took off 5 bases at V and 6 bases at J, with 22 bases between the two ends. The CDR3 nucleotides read TGTGCCAGCAGCCAAGATCCGGCATCCCTGGGGAAGACCCAGTACTTC. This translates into CASSQDPASLGKTQYF.

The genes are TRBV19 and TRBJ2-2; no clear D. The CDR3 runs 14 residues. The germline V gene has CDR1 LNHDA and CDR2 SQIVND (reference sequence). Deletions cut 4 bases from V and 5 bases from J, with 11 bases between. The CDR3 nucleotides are TGTGCCAGTAGTAGCCTCTCGAGAACCGGGGAGCTGTTTTTT. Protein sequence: CASSSLSRTGELFF.

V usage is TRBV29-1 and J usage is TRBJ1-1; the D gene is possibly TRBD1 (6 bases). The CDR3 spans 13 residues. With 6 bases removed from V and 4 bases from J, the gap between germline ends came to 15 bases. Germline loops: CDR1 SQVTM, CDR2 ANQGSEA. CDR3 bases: TGCAGCGTAACAGGGATTGGAAGCACTGAAGCTTTCTTT. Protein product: CSVTGIGSTEAFF.

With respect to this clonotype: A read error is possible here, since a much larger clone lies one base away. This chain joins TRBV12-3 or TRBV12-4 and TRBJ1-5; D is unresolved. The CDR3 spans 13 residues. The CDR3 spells CASSNSGNQPRHF. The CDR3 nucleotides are TGTGCCAGCAGTAACAGTGGTAATCAGCCCCGGCATTTT.

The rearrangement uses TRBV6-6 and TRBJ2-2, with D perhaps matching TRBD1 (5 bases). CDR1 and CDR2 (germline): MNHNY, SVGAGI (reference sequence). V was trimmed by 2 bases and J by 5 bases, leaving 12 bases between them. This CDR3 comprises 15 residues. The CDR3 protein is CASSYDSIETGELFF. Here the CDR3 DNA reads TGTGCCAGCAGTTACGACAGCATTGAGACCGGGGAGCTGTTTTTT.

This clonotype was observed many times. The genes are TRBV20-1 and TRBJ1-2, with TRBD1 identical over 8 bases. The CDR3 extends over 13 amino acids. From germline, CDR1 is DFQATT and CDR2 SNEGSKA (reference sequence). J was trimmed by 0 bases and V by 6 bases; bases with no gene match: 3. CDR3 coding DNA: TGCAGTGCGAGGGACAGGACTAACTATGGCTACACCTTC. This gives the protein CSARDRTNYGYTF.

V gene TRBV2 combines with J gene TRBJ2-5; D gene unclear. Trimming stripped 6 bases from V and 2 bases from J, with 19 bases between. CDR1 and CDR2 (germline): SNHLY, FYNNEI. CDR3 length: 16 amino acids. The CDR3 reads CASSQIRVPAQETQYF. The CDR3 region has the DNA TGTGCCAGCAGCCAAATAAGGGTTCCCGCTCAAGAGACCCAGTACTTC. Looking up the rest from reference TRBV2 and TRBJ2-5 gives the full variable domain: EPEVTQTPSHQVTQMGQEVILRCVPISNHLYFYWYRQILGQKVEFLVSFYNNEISEKSEIFDDQFSVERPDGSNFTLKIRSTKLEDSAMYFCASSQIRVPAQETQYFGPGTRLLVL.

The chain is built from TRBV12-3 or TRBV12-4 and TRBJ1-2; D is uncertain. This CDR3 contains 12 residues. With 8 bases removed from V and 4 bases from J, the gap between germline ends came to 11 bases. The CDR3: CASPTSSYGYTF. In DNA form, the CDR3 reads TGTGCCAGCCCGACATCGAGCTATGGCTACACCTTC.